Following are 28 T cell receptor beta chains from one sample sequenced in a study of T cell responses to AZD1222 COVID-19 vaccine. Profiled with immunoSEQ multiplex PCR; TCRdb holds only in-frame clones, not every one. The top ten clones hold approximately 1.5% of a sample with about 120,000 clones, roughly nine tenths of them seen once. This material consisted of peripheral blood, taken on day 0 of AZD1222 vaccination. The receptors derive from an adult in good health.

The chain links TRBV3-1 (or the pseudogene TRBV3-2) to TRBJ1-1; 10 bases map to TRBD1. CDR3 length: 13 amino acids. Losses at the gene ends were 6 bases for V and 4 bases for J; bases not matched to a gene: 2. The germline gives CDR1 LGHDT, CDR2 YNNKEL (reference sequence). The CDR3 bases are TGTGCCAGCAGGGGACAGGGGAGCACTGAAGCTTTCTTT. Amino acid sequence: CASRGQGSTEAFF.

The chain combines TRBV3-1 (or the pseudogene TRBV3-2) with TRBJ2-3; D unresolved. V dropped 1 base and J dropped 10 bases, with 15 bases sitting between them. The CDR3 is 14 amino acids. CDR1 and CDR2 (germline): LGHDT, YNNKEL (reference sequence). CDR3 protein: CASSQAPTPWAQYF. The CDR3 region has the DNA TGTGCCAGCAGCCAAGCCCCGACTCCCTGGGCGCAGTATTTT.

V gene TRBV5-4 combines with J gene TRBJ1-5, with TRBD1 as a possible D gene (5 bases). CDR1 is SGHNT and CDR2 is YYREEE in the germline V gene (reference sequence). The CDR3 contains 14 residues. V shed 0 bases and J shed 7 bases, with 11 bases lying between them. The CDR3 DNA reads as TGTGCCAGCAGCTTGGCCGGAGGGGCCCAGCCCCAGCATTTT. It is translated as CASSLAGGAQPQHF.

The CDR3 region has the DNA TGTGCCAGCAGTGAGGTCAGGGCTGACACTGAAGCTTTCTTT. Amino acid sequence: CASSEVRADTEAFF. The chain couples TRBV2 to TRBJ1-1; TRBD1 is a possible D gene (5 bases). The germline gives CDR1 SNHLY, CDR2 FYNNEI. With 3 bases removed from V and 3 bases from J, the gap between germline ends came to 11 bases. The CDR3 has 14 amino acids.

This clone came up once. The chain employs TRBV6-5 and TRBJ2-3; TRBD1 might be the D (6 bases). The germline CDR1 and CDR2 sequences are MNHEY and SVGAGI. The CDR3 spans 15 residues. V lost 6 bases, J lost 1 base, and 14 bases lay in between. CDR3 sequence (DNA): TGTGCCAGCAGCAGGGGCGGAATGGGCACAGATACGCAGTATTTT. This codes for CASSRGGMGTDTQYF.

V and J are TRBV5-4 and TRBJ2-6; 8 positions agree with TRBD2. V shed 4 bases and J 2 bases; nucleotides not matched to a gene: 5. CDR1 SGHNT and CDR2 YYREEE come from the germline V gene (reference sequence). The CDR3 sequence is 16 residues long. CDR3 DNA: TGTGCCAGCAGCCCTCGGGGGGGAACTGGGGCCAACGTCCTGACTTTC. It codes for CASSPRGGTGANVLTF.

The CDR3 loop is CSTGQGDGTTNEKLFF. The CDR3 DNA reads TGCAGCACGGGACAGGGAGATGGTACAACTAATGAAAAACTGTTTTTT. The chain combines TRBV29-1 with TRBJ1-4; the match to TRBD1 covers 9 bases. Germline loops: CDR1 SQVTM, CDR2 ANQGSEA. CDR3 length: 16 residues. With 8 bases clipped from V and 0 bases from J, the junction kept 10 bases outside the gene matches.

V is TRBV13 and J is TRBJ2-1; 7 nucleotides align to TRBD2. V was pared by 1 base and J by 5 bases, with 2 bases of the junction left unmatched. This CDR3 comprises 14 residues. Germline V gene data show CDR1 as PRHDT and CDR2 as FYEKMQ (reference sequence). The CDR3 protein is CASSLAAGNNEQFF. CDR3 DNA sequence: TGTGCCAGCAGCTTAGCAGCGGGGAACAATGAGCAGTTCTTC.

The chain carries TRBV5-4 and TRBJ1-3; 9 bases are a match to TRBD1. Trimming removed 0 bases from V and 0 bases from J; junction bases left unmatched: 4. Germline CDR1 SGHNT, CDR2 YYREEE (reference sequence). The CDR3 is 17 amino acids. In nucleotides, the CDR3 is TGTGCCAGCAGCTTGGCCGGGACAGGGCCCTCTGGAAACACCATATATTTT. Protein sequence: CASSLAGTGPSGNTIYF.

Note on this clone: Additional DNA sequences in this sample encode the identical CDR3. CDR3 region: CASSLTGGGQPQHF. The CDR3 nucleotides read TGTGCCAGTAGCCTGACGGGTGGGGGTCAGCCCCAGCATTTT. J is TRBJ1-5 and V is TRBV19; D may be TRBD1 (5 bases). Germline CDR1 LNHDA, CDR2 SQIVND (reference sequence). The V end lost 6 bases, the J end lost 6 bases, and 15 bases lay between the germline ends. The CDR3 extends over 14 amino acids. The full variable domain, completed using reference TRBV19 and TRBJ1-5, is DGGITQSPKYLFRKEGQNVTLSCEQNLNHDAMYWYRQDPGQGLRLIYYSQIVNDFQKGDIAEGYSVSREKKESFPLTVTSAQKNPTAFYLCASSLTGGGQPQHFGDGTRLSIL.

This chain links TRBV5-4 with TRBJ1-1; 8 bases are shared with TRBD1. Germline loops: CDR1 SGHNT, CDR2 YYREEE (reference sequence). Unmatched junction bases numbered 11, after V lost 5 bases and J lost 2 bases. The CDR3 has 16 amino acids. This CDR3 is CASSHAGTGGNTEAFF. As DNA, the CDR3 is TGTGCCAGCAGTCATGCCGGGACAGGCGGAAACACTGAAGCTTTCTTT.

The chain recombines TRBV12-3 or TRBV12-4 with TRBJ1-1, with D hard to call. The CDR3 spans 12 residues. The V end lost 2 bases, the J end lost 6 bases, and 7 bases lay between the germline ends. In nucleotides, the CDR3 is TGTGCCAGCAGTTTAATGGTGTCTGAAGCTTTCTTT. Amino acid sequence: CASSLMVSEAFF.

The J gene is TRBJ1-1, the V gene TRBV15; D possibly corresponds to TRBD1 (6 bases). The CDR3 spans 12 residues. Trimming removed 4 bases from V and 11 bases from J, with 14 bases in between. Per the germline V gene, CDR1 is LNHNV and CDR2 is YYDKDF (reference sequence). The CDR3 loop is CATSTARGFAFF. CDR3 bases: TGTGCCACCAGCACCGCCAGGGGTTTTGCTTTCTTT.

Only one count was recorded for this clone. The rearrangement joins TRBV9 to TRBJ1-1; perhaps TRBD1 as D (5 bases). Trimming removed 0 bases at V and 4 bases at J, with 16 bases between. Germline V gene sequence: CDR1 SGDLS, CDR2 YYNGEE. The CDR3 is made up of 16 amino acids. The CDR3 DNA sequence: TGTGCCAGCAGCGTAGGCCCCGACGGGGCCGGCACTGAAGCTTTCTTT. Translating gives CASSVGPDGAGTEAFF.

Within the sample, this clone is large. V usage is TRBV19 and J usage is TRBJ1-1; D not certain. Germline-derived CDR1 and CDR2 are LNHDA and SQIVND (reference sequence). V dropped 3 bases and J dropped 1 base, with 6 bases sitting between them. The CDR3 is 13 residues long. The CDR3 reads CASSMGRNTEAFF. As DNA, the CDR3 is TGTGCCAGTAGTATGGGCAGGAACACTGAAGCTTTCTTT. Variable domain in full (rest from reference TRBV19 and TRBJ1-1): DGGITQSPKYLFRKEGQNVTLSCEQNLNHDAMYWYRQDPGQGLRLIYYSQIVNDFQKGDIAEGYSVSREKKESFPLTVTSAQKNPTAFYLCASSMGRNTEAFFGQGTRLTVV.

CDR3: CASSKGGLAGDNEQFF. The DNA for the CDR3 is TGTGCCAGCAGCAAAGGAGGACTAGCGGGAGACAATGAGCAGTTCTTC. The genes are TRBV21-1 and TRBJ2-1; TRBD2, the table's D call, was not compared with the DNA. TRBV21-1 is a known pseudogene. CDR3 length: 16 amino acids.

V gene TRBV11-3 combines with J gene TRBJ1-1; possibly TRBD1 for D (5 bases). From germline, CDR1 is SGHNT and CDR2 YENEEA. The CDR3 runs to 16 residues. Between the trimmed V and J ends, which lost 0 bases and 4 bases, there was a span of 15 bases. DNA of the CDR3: TGTGCCAGCAGCTTAGAGGGCCAGGGAAGACCCACTGAAGCTTTCTTT. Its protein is CASSLEGQGRPTEAFF. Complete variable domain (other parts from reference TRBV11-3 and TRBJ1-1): EAGVVQSPRYKIIEKKQPVAFWCNPISGHNTLYWYLQNLGQGPELLIRYENEEAVDDSQLPKDRFSAERLKGVDSTLKIQPAELGDSAVYLCASSLEGQGRPTEAFFGQGTRLTVV.

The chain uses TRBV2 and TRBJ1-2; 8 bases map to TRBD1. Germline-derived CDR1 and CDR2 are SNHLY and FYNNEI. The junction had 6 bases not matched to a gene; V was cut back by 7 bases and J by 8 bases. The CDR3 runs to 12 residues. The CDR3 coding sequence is TGTGCCAGCACACAGGGGGGTAGAGGCTACACCTTC. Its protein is CASTQGGRGYTF.

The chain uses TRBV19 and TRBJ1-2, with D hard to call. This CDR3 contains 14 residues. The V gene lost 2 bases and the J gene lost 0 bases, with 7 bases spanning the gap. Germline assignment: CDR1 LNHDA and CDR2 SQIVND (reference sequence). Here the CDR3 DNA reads TGTGCCAGTAGTATAAGTCTGACTAACTATGGCTACACCTTC. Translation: CASSISLTNYGYTF. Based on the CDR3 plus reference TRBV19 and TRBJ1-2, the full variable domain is DGGITQSPKYLFRKEGQNVTLSCEQNLNHDAMYWYRQDPGQGLRLIYYSQIVNDFQKGDIAEGYSVSREKKESFPLTVTSAQKNPTAFYLCASSISLTNYGYTFGSGTRLTVV.

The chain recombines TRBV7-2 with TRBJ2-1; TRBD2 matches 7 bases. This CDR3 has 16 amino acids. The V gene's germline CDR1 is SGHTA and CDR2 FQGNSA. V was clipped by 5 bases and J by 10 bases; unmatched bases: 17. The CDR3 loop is CASSTKTGTTPREQFF. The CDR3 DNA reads TGTGCCAGCAGCACCAAGACCGGGACTACCCCAAGGGAGCAGTTCTTC.

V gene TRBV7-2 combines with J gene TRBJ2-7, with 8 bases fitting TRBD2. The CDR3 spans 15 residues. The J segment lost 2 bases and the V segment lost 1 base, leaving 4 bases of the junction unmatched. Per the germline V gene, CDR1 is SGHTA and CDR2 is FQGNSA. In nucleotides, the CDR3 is TGTGCCAGCAGCTTAGGGACGGGAGGGCCCTACGAGCAGTACGTC. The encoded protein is CASSLGTGGPYEQYV.

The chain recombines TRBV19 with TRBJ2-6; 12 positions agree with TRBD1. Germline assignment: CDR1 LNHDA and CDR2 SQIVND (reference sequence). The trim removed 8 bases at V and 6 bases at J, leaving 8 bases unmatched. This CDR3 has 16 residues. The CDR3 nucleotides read TGTGCCAGTGGGGGGACAGGGGGCGCAATGGCCAACGTCCTGACTTTC. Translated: CASGGTGGAMANVLTF.

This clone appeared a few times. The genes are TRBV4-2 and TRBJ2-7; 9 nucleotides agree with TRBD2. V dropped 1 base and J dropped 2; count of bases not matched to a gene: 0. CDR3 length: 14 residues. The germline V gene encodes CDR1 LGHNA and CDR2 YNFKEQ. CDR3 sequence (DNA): TGTGCCAGCAGCCAAGGCGGGGGGGCCTACGAGCAGTACTTC. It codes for CASSQGGGAYEQYF.

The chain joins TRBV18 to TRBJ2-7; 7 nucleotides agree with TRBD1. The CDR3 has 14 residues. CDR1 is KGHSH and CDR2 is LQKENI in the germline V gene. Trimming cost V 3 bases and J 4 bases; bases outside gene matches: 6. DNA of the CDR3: TGTGCCAGCTCACCGCAAACAGGGGTTTACGAGCAGTACTTC. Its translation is CASSPQTGVYEQYF. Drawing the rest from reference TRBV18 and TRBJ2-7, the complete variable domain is NAGVMQNPRHLVRRRGQEARLRCSPMKGHSHVYWYRQLPEEGLKFMVYLQKENIIDESGMPKERFSAEFPKEGPSILRIQQVVRGDSAAYFCASSPQTGVYEQYFGPGTRLTVT.

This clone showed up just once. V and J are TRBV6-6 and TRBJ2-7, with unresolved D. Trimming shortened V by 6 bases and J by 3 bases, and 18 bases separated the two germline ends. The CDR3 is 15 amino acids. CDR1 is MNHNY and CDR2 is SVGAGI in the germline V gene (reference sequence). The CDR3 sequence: CASSSYGYIRYEQYF. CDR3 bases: TGTGCCAGCAGCAGTTACGGGTATATACGCTACGAGCAGTACTTC.

The CDR3 here is CASTQTLYNEQFF. DNA for the CDR3: TGTGCCAGCACCCAAACCCTCTACAATGAGCAGTTCTTC. V gene TRBV2 combines with J gene TRBJ2-1, with D uncertain. V lost 7 bases, J lost 3 bases, and 10 bases lay in between. This CDR3 is 13 amino acids long. Germline-derived CDR1 and CDR2 are SNHLY and FYNNEI.

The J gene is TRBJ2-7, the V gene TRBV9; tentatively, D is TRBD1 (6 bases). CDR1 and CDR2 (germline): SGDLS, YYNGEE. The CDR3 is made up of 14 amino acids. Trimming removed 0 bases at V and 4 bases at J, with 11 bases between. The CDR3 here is CASSVGQAGYEQYF. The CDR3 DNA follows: TGTGCCAGCAGCGTAGGACAGGCCGGGTACGAGCAGTACTTC.

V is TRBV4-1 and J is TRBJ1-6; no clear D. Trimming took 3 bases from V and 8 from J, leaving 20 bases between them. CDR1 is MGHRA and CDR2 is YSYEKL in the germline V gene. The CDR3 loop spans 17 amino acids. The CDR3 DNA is TGCGCCAGCAGCCAGGCGTACGGTCAGGTGTGGGATTCACCCCTCCACTTT. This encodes CASSQAYGQVWDSPLHF.